This T cell receptor (beta chain) was identified during a study of blood T cells in healthy people across ages. Regarding the study as a whole: Diversity was higher, and naive CD4+ cells more numerous, in long-lived donors than in aged donors.

Per germline, CDR1 DFQATT and CDR2 SNEGSKA (reference sequence). V shed 7 bases, J shed 1 base, and the junction held 4 bases outside the gene matches. This CDR3 is 14 amino acids long. The use of a sample-barcoded 5' primer and a J-beta primer mix characterized a second PCR of about 7 to 12 cycles. TCRdb redid the calling of the 5' RACE reads with MiXCR, one entry per CDR3 protein. The repertoire holds around 1.7 million distinct CDR3 sequences, with approximately 30% as singletons. With regard to this clonotype: Its antigen remains unidentified.

Peripheral blood samples of roughly 9.8 milliliters were drawn from each donor. Isolated per sample were at least 6 million PBMCs. Samples each had at least 5.5 micrograms of total RNA extracted. The receptor was isolated from a woman in her 30s in good health. The gene calls are TRBV20-1 and TRBJ2-1, with 10 bases lining up with TRBD1. Sequencing used blood. CDR3 sequence reads: CSVGDRGSYNEQFF. DNA of the CDR3: TGCAGTGTCGGGGACAGGGGATCCTACAATGAGCAGTTCTTC.